The 29 T cell receptor beta chains below come from one sample, sequenced in a study of metastatic and nonmetastatic thyroid tumors. TCRdb re-called clones from the PCR reads using MiXCR. The table shows roughly 30,000 clones, with about 3.9% occurring only once. Until they underwent thyroid surgery, no patient had received any treatment. Specimen: blood. The receptor set was obtained from a male donor with papillary thyroid cancer or a benign thyroid nodule (not recorded which). Some clones in this sample may be carry-over from other donors' samples.

This clone was seen a handful of times. The chain combines TRBV19 with TRBJ1-1, with D possibly TRBD1 on 5 matching bases. The germline V gene has CDR1 LNHDA and CDR2 SQIVND (reference sequence). The CDR3 contains 13 residues. The V end lost 10 bases, the J end lost 4 bases, and 16 bases lay between the germline ends. CDR3 amino acids: CAINGGRSTEAFF. Here the CDR3 DNA reads TGTGCCATCAACGGGGGGAGGTCCACTGAAGCTTTCTTT. Supplemented by reference TRBV19 and TRBJ1-1, the full variable domain reads DGGITQSPKYLFRKEGQNVTLSCEQNLNHDAMYWYRQDPGQGLRLIYYSQIVNDFQKGDIAEGYSVSREKKESFPLTVTSAQKNPTAFYLCAINGGRSTEAFFGQGTRLTVV.

The CDR3 reads CASSTRGETQYF. The DNA for the CDR3 is TGTGCCAGTAGTACCCGGGGGGAGACCCAGTACTTC. This chain connects TRBV19 to TRBJ2-5; possibly TRBD2 for D (6 bases). V was clipped by 4 bases and J by 5 bases, with 8 bases between them. CDR1 and CDR2 (germline): LNHDA, SQIVND (reference sequence). This CDR3 has 12 residues.

About this clone itself: An end of the junction does not agree with germline; a read error may underlie this. The rearrangement links TRBV12-3 or TRBV12-4 to TRBJ1-1; TRBD1 matches at 7 bases. The CDR3 runs 14 residues. The CDR3 loop reads CASTFGTVNNEAFF. CDR3 coding DNA: TGTGCCAGCACTTTCGGGACAGTGAACAATGAAGCTTTCTTT.

V usage is TRBV6-5 and J usage is TRBJ1-6; D not certain. The germline gives CDR1 MNHEY, CDR2 SVGAGI. The CDR3 is made up of 16 amino acids. Trimming took 2 bases from V and 1 from J, leaving 9 bases between them. The CDR3 DNA reads TGTGCCAGCAGTTACGGTTGGGGTTCCTATAATTCACCCCTCCACTTT. It translates to CASSYGWGSYNSPLHF.

This clone was seen at least ten times. The chain joins TRBV4-3 to TRBJ2-1, with D possibly TRBD2 on 5 matching bases. The CDR3 length is 16 residues. Looked up from germline, CDR1 is LGHNA and CDR2 is YSLEER. Between the trimmed V and J ends, which lost 0 bases and 1 base, there was a span of 10 bases. The CDR3 region is CASSQDPRGSYNEQFF. DNA of the CDR3: TGCGCCAGCAGCCAAGATCCCCGGGGTTCCTACAATGAGCAGTTCTTC.

The rearrangement links TRBV7-2 to TRBJ2-3, with no clear D. Trimming cost V 1 base and J 1 base, with 9 bases left between them. CDR3 length: 15 residues. The V gene's germline CDR1 is SGHTA and CDR2 FQGNSA. Here the CDR3 reads CASSLEAIGTDTQYF. The CDR3 coding sequence is TGTGCCAGCAGCTTAGAAGCGATAGGCACAGATACGCAGTATTTT.

This clone has a handful of counts. This CDR3 is CASSKDGNYGYTF. CDR3 nucleotides: TGTGCCAGCAGTAAGGACGGAAACTATGGCTACACCTTC. The rearrangement uses TRBV6-4 and TRBJ1-2; no clear D. This CDR3 comprises 13 residues. V was trimmed by 5 bases and J by 2 bases, leaving 9 bases between them. Germline V lookup: CDR1 MRHNA, CDR2 SNTAGT.

In this sample, this clone turned up many times. V usage is TRBV3-1 and J usage is TRBJ2-7, with 8 bases fitting TRBD2. The CDR3 covers 19 residues. V dropped 4 bases and J dropped 6; count of bases not matched to a gene: 23. The V gene's germline CDR1 is LGHDT and CDR2 YNNKEL (reference sequence). The CDR3 loop is CASSLKLGPLLAGGSEQYF. The CDR3 region has the DNA TGTGCCAGCAGCCTCAAGTTGGGACCCCTCCTGGCGGGAGGATCCGAGCAGTACTTC.

The chain combines TRBV27 with TRBJ1-5; D unresolved. Germline V gene sequence: CDR1 MNHEY, CDR2 SMNVEV (reference sequence). CDR3 length equals 13 residues. The V and J ends lost 2 bases and 5 bases respectively, with 7 bases between them. The CDR3 DNA sequence: TGTGCCAGCAGTTTAGAAGGGCATCAGCCCCAGCATTTT. Its protein is CASSLEGHQPQHF.

This clone was counted only a few times. V is TRBV20-1 and J is TRBJ1-2; TRBD1 matches at 8 bases. The CDR3 runs 15 residues. V was clipped by 0 bases and J by 8 bases; unmatched bases: 11. Germline CDR1 is DFQATT and CDR2 is SNEGSKA (reference sequence). The CDR3 DNA sequence: TGCAGTGCTAGAGATCCTGGACAGGGATTTCGCGGCTACACCTTC. It translates to CSARDPGQGFRGYTF.

Many counts were recorded for this clone. CDR3 nucleotides: TGCGCCAGCAGCTTGGGACAGGGAAGGCGGTACGAGCAGTACTTC. Its translation: CASSLGQGRRYEQYF. The chain employs TRBV5-1 and TRBJ2-7; 7 nucleotides align to TRBD1. CDR3 length: 15 amino acids. Unmatched junction bases numbered 7, after V lost 0 bases and J lost 4 bases. Germline values: CDR1 SGHRS, CDR2 YFSETQ.

This clone was recorded many times. This may be a read error: a much more frequent sequence differs by one nucleotide. In the same sample, other DNA sequences code for this CDR3. The chain links TRBV6-2 or TRBV6-3 to TRBJ2-6; a possible D gene is TRBD1 (5 bases). CDR3 length: 13 amino acids. The germline V gene has CDR1 MNHEY and CDR2 SVGEGT. The CDR3 protein is CASKDPGANVLTF. CDR3 coding DNA: TGTGCCAGCAAGGACCCTGGGGCCAACGTCCTGACCTTC.

The chain joins TRBV6-5 to TRBJ1-6, with 8 bases identical to TRBD1. Germline values: CDR1 MNHEY, CDR2 SVGAGI. This CDR3 contains 16 residues. V was clipped by 0 bases and J by 7 bases; unmatched bases: 5. CDR3 loop: CASSYSGTGLNSPLHF. CDR3 coding DNA: TGTGCCAGCAGTTACTCCGGGACAGGTTTAAATTCACCCCTCCACTTT.

This clone counts as medium-sized (0.01 to 0.1%). Different DNA sequences within this sample yield the same CDR3. The rearrangement joins TRBV10-3 to TRBJ1-2; 9 bases are a match to TRBD1. The CDR3 is 12 residues long. J gave up 7 bases and V 9 bases, and 6 bases lay outside the gene matches. Germline values: CDR1 ENHRY, CDR2 SYGVKD. This CDR3 is CAIGTGSGGYTF. CDR3 coding DNA: TGTGCCATAGGGACAGGGAGTGGTGGCTACACCTTC.

The sample holds a few counts of this clone. This rearrangement joins TRBV12-3 or TRBV12-4 to TRBJ2-2; D is unclear. V lost 10 bases to trimming and J lost 7 bases, with 13 bases between them. The CDR3 spans 12 residues. DNA of the CDR3: TGTGCCACTAGGCTTGACCTCGGGGAGCTGTTTTTT. Its protein product is CATRLDLGELFF.

This clone was seen repeatedly, ten times or more. The chain combines TRBV4-1 with TRBJ2-7; 11 nucleotides align to TRBD2. V dropped 0 bases and J dropped 0; count of bases not matched to a gene: 4. This CDR3 is built from 17 residues. Germline assignment: CDR1 MGHRA and CDR2 YSYEKL. The CDR3 is CASSQEDSGRASYEQYF. The DNA for the CDR3 is TGCGCCAGCAGCCAAGAAGATAGCGGGAGGGCCTCCTACGAGCAGTACTTC.

The CDR3 DNA is TGTGCCAGCAGTTTAGGAGGGACACCGGTTAATTCACCCCTCCACTTT. The encoded protein is CASSLGGTPVNSPLHF. The chain uses TRBV12-3 or TRBV12-4 and TRBJ1-6, with a weak D call TRBD1 (6 bases). This CDR3 comprises 16 residues. The ends were cut back, 1 base at V and 6 bases at J, with 13 bases in the middle.

This clone was found many times. The rearrangement links TRBV20-1 to TRBJ2-1; the D is unclear. Trimming stripped 7 bases from V and 6 bases from J, with 13 bases between. This CDR3 is built from 12 residues. Germline V lookup: CDR1 DFQATT, CDR2 SNEGSKA (reference sequence). CDR3 DNA: TGCAGTGGTCCGGAGAAGGGCAATGAGCAGTTCTTC. As protein: CSGPEKGNEQFF.

This clone has more than one count but fewer than ten. A junction end diverges from the germline sequence, so it may reflect a read error. V usage is TRBV6-4 and J usage is TRBJ1-6, with D maybe TRBD1 (5 bases). Per the germline V gene, CDR1 is MRHNA and CDR2 is SNTAGT. The CDR3 sequence is 14 residues long. CDR3 residues: CASSDEGYNSPINF. The CDR3 nucleotides are TGTGCCAGCAGTGATGAGGGGTATAATTCACCCATCAACTTT.

This clone is categorized as medium-sized. The chain recombines TRBV28 with TRBJ2-3; D unresolved. Germline lookup yields CDR1 MDHEN and CDR2 SYDVKM. This CDR3 region has 14 residues. V was trimmed by 5 bases and J by 0 bases, leaving 9 bases between them. This CDR3 is CASSQRLSTDTQYF. The DNA for the CDR3 is TGTGCCAGCAGTCAGCGACTGAGCACAGATACGCAGTATTTT.

This clone was counted between two and nine times. The gene calls are TRBV29-1 and TRBJ2-1; D is ambiguous. The CDR3 runs to 11 residues. The V end lost 7 bases, the J end lost 12 bases, and 16 bases lay between the germline ends. The germline gives CDR1 SQVTM, CDR2 ANQGSEA. The CDR3 protein is CSGRIEPGQFF. CDR3 DNA sequence: TGCAGCGGGCGAATAGAACCTGGGCAGTTCTTC.

This chain uses TRBV24-1 with TRBJ1-3, with D hard to call. This CDR3 comprises 16 residues. V lost 2 bases to trimming and J lost 2 bases, with 12 bases between them. Germline values: CDR1 KGHDR, CDR2 SFDVKD. Here the CDR3 reads CATSDSAAATGNTIYF. CDR3 in DNA: TGTGCCACCAGTGATTCGGCGGCGGCGACTGGAAACACCATATATTTT.

The table lists this clone with many counts. The chain joins TRBV5-8 to TRBJ2-3; no firm D call. The V gene lost 3 bases and the J gene lost 6 bases, with 11 bases spanning the gap. Per germline, CDR1 SGHTS and CDR2 YDEGEE. This CDR3 spans 13 amino acids. The CDR3: CASSSPRRDTQYF. CDR3 bases: TGTGCCAGCAGCTCACCCCGTAGGGATACGCAGTATTTT.

This clone appeared many times. The chain combines TRBV5-1 with TRBJ2-7, with D possibly TRBD1 on 5 matching bases. Trimming cost V 0 bases and J 4 bases, with 8 bases left between them. Germline V gives CDR1 SGHRS, CDR2 YFSETQ. The CDR3 is 13 residues long. The CDR3 loop reads CASSLGQSYEQYF. The CDR3 DNA sequence: TGCGCCAGCAGCTTGGGACAGTCTTACGAGCAGTACTTC.

This clone was counted only a few times. The chain combines TRBV6-4 with TRBJ2-2; D unclear. From germline, CDR1 is MRHNA and CDR2 SNTAGT. V was cut by 6 bases and J by 7 bases, with 3 bases left in between. The CDR3 runs to 10 residues. The CDR3 DNA is TGTGCCAGCAGGGACGGGGAGCTGTTTTTT. Its translation: CASRDGELFF.

This clone was recorded at least ten times. The V gene is TRBV30, the J gene TRBJ1-6; tentative D call: TRBD1 (6 bases). There are 14 residues in the CDR3. Germline V CDR1 and CDR2: GTSNPN, SVGIG (reference sequence). V lost 0 bases and J 3 bases, leaving 6 bases between the germline ends. This CDR3 reads CAWSVGGYNSPLHF. The CDR3 DNA is TGTGCCTGGAGTGTAGGGGGCTATAATTCACCCCTCCACTTT.

This clone has a handful of counts. The rearrangement links TRBV20-1 to TRBJ2-5; TRBD1 matches 11 bases. The CDR3 sequence is 15 residues long. Trimming removed 3 bases from V and 5 bases from J; junction bases left unmatched: 8. CDR1 and CDR2 (germline): DFQATT, SNEGSKA (reference sequence). CDR3 sequence: CSARGRWDRGETQYF. CDR3 DNA sequence: TGCAGTGCTAGGGGGAGATGGGACAGGGGGGAGACCCAGTACTTC.

Many counts were recorded for this clone. The chain recombines TRBV20-1 with TRBJ2-7; 14 bases align to TRBD2. Germline loops: CDR1 DFQATT, CDR2 SNEGSKA (reference sequence). The V segment lost 6 bases and the J segment 0 bases; nucleotides outside the gene matches: 4. The CDR3 extends over 15 amino acids. This chain's CDR3 is CSAYGTSGSSYEQYF. The DNA for the CDR3 is TGCAGTGCCTACGGGACTAGCGGGAGCTCCTACGAGCAGTACTTC.

The chain carries TRBV6-2 or TRBV6-3 and TRBJ2-2, with a tentative D call TRBD2 (6 bases). CDR1 is MNHEY and CDR2 is SVGEGT in the germline V gene. Trimming shortened V by 5 bases and J by 5 bases, and 15 bases separated the two germline ends. The CDR3 has 15 amino acids. CDR3: CASSGEALGTGELFF. As DNA, the CDR3 is TGTGCCAGCAGTGGGGAGGCCTTGGGGACCGGGGAGCTGTTTTTT.